A single sample gave rise to the 21 T cell receptor beta chains below, sequenced in a study of shared clonotypes between healthy human individuals. Sequencing used immunoSEQ multiplex PCR; TCRdb keeps in-frame clones, though not all of them. Of 1.4 million or so clones in the sample, about 98.5% were seen once. The sequenced material came from naive CD4+ T cells sorted from blood. The subset: CD45RA+ positively selected. The receptors were sampled from a man under 40 in good health.

V usage is TRBV6-1 and J usage is TRBJ2-3; D unclear. Trimming took 6 bases from V and 3 from J, leaving 7 bases between them. This CDR3 has 12 amino acids. CDR1 and CDR2 (germline): MNHNS, SASEGT. The CDR3: CASRYVTDTQYF. DNA for the CDR3: TGTGCCAGCAGATATGTTACAGATACGCAGTATTTT.

The chain couples TRBV5-5 to TRBJ2-1; D is perhaps TRBD2 (6 bases). The V gene's germline CDR1 is SGHKS and CDR2 YYEKEE (reference sequence). Trimming removed 4 bases at V and 0 bases at J, with 14 bases between. The CDR3 has 16 amino acids. The CDR3 DNA reads TGTGCCAGCAGCAAATCCCTAGCGTTCTCCTACAATGAGCAGTTCTTC. It codes for CASSKSLAFSYNEQFF.

The chain combines TRBV7-9 with TRBJ2-5; 8 nucleotides align to TRBD2. V gave up 5 bases and J gave up 5 bases; unmatched junction bases: 19. The germline CDR1 and CDR2 sequences are SEHNR and FQNEAQ (reference sequence). The CDR3 runs 18 residues. CDR3 coding DNA: TGTGCCAGCAGCCCGAAGCGAGCGGGAGCGACCCTGGTGGAGACCCAGTACTTC. Translated: CASSPKRAGATLVETQYF.

This chain joins TRBV27 and TRBJ1-5; D is possibly TRBD1 (5 bases). The germline V gene has CDR1 MNHEY and CDR2 SMNVEV (reference sequence). The V and J ends lost 6 bases and 2 bases respectively, with 14 bases between them. The CDR3 consists of 15 residues. DNA of the CDR3: TGTGCCAGCAGAGGGGACCTTCGGGGCAATCAGCCCCAGCATTTT. The encoded protein is CASRGDLRGNQPQHF.

The chain uses TRBV18 and TRBJ2-1, with 9 bases identical to TRBD2. The ends lost 7 bases at V and 7 bases at J; junction bases unmatched: 5. Germline V gives CDR1 KGHSH, CDR2 LQKENI. The CDR3 contains 13 residues. In DNA form, the CDR3 reads TGTGCCAGCTATAACGCGGGGGGGAATGAGCAGTTCTTC. Residues: CASYNAGGNEQFF.

This clone was seen only once. This chain joins TRBV28 and TRBJ1-4, with D unclear. The ends were cut back, 2 bases at V and 7 bases at J, with 11 bases in the middle. CDR1 and CDR2 from the germline V gene are MDHEN and SYDVKM. The CDR3 consists of 14 residues. This chain's CDR3 is CASSLVSGTEKLFF. The DNA for the CDR3 is TGTGCCAGCAGTTTAGTCAGTGGTACTGAAAAACTGTTTTTT.

The chain carries TRBV5-1 and TRBJ2-7; D perhaps matches TRBD2 (5 bases). The V end lost 3 bases, the J end lost 2 bases, and 15 bases lay between the germline ends. This CDR3 is built from 15 residues. CDR1 and CDR2 (germline): SGHRS, YFSETQ. CDR3 sequence reads: CASSWAERGPYEQYF. Here the CDR3 DNA reads TGCGCCAGCAGCTGGGCAGAGAGAGGGCCCTACGAGCAGTACTTC.

The chain joins TRBV5-5 to TRBJ2-2; 9 nucleotides match TRBD1. This CDR3 contains 17 residues. CDR1 is SGHKS, CDR2 YYEKEE, per germline (reference sequence). V dropped 2 bases and J dropped 7; count of bases not matched to a gene: 12. The CDR3 DNA follows: TGTGCCAGCAGCTTTTTTCTTCCGGGACAGGGTAACGGGGAGCTGTTTTTT. This sequence encodes CASSFFLPGQGNGELFF.

The chain combines TRBV2 with TRBJ2-1, with 12 bases matching TRBD2. CDR1 and CDR2 from the germline V gene are SNHLY and FYNNEI. This CDR3 has 16 amino acids. The trim removed 6 bases at V and 4 bases at J, leaving 7 bases unmatched. The CDR3 DNA sequence: TGTGCCAGCAGGGACTCGACTAGCGGGGGTTACAATGAGCAGTTCTTC. This sequence encodes CASRDSTSGGYNEQFF. The full variable domain, in which reference TRBV2 and TRBJ2-1 provide the parts outside the CDR3, is EPEVTQTPSHQVTQMGQEVILRCVPISNHLYFYWYRQILGQKVEFLVSFYNNEISEKSEIFDDQFSVERPDGSNFTLKIRSTKLEDSAMYFCASRDSTSGGYNEQFFGPGTRLTVL.

A word on this clone: The final CDR3 position lacks the conserved phenylalanine or tryptophan, pointing to a likely read error. The limits of the CDR3 on the DNA are not certain, so only TCRdb's listed CDR3 is given. The chain carries TRBV6-1 and TRBJ2-7; the table's D call, TRBD1, was not checked against the DNA. With termini counted, the CDR3 has 12 amino acids. CDR1 MNHNS and CDR2 SASEGT come from the germline V gene. CDR3 loop: CASSENGPSRSI.

Turning to this clone: Here the CDR3 omits its conserved ending phenylalanine or tryptophan, so a read error is the likely source. Because the CDR3's place on the DNA is in doubt, the DNA is left out and the CDR3 is given as listed by TCRdb. The CDR3 reads CASSPLPSLGEEA. J is TRBJ2-3 and V is TRBV18; the listed D gene, TRBD2, was not tested against the DNA. The CDR3 spans 13 residues, counting both ends. Germline V gene lookup returns CDR1 KGHSH and CDR2 LQKENI.

This chain uses TRBV10-3 with TRBJ2-3; D perhaps matches TRBD2 (5 bases). V was shortened by 6 bases and J by 9 bases, with 19 bases between the two germline ends. The CDR3 has 14 amino acids. Per the germline V gene, CDR1 is ENHRY and CDR2 is SYGVKD. The CDR3 sequence: CAISPNEQSGTQYF. CDR3 nucleotides: TGTGCCATCAGCCCCAACGAACAGTCGGGGACGCAGTATTTT.

In nucleotides, the CDR3 is TGTGCCAGCAGCCCCAGACTAGCGGGAGCCGCTAGCACAGATACGCAGTATTTT. Protein: CASSPRLAGAASTDTQYF. The chain uses TRBV13 and TRBJ2-3, with 12 positions matching TRBD2. The length of the CDR3 is 18 residues. V was pared by 5 bases and J by 0 bases, with 9 bases of the junction left unmatched. In germline, CDR1 is PRHDT, CDR2 FYEKMQ (reference sequence). The full variable domain, with the rest looked up from reference TRBV13 and TRBJ2-3, is AAGVIQSPRHLIKEKRETATLKCYPIPRHDTVYWYQQGPGQDPQFLISFYEKMQSDKGSIPDRFSAQQFSDYHSELNMSSLELGDSALYFCASSPRLAGAASTDTQYFGPGTRLTVL.

Remarks on this clone: One end of the junction does not line up with germline, which may come from a read error. V is TRBV7-7 and J is TRBJ2-7; TRBD1 agrees at 7 bases. The CDR3 loop spans 13 amino acids. Germline CDR1 SSHAT, CDR2 FNYEAQ (reference sequence). The chain's CDR3 is CASSEGTDLKQYF. The CDR3 coding sequence is TGTGCTAGCAGCGAGGGGACAGATCTTAAGCAGTACTTC.

This clone was seen just once. V and J are TRBV5-1 and TRBJ2-1, with 11 bases identical to TRBD2. Germline lookup yields CDR1 SGHRS and CDR2 YFSETQ. V trimming: 6 bases; J trimming: 7 bases; junction bases outside the gene matches: 9. The length of the CDR3 is 15 residues. This chain's CDR3 is CASNPSGTSGNEQFF. The CDR3 nucleotides are TGCGCCAGCAATCCATCCGGGACTAGCGGAAATGAGCAGTTCTTC.

This clone was counted once. This chain connects TRBV28 to TRBJ2-7; TRBD2 agrees at 14 bases. The germline CDR1 and CDR2 sequences are MDHEN and SYDVKM. The J segment lost 6 bases and the V segment lost 1 base, leaving 8 bases of the junction unmatched. There are 17 residues in the CDR3. CDR3 sequence reads: CASSLSPTSGRASEQYF. The CDR3 nucleotides read TGTGCCAGCAGTTTATCCCCGACTAGCGGGAGGGCCAGCGAGCAGTACTTC.

The V call is TRBV10-3, the J call TRBJ2-7, with D unclear. Trimming cost V 6 bases and J 3 bases, with 9 bases left between them. Per the germline V gene, CDR1 is ENHRY and CDR2 is SYGVKD. The CDR3 totals 12 residues. In DNA form, the CDR3 reads TGTGCCATCAGCTCTACCCGCTACGAGCAGTACTTC. Encoded protein: CAISSTRYEQYF.

The chain has TRBV11-3 and TRBJ2-3; 13 nucleotides agree with TRBD2. Germline V gives CDR1 SGHNT, CDR2 YENEEA. This CDR3 has 16 amino acids. Losses at the gene ends were 5 bases for V and 4 bases for J; bases not matched to a gene: 6. The CDR3 protein is CASSEGLAGVSDTQYF. The CDR3, as DNA: TGTGCCAGCAGCGAAGGACTAGCGGGAGTGTCAGATACGCAGTATTTT. Drawing the rest from reference TRBV11-3 and TRBJ2-3, the complete variable domain is EAGVVQSPRYKIIEKKQPVAFWCNPISGHNTLYWYLQNLGQGPELLIRYENEEAVDDSQLPKDRFSAERLKGVDSTLKIQPAELGDSAVYLCASSEGLAGVSDTQYFGPGTRLTVL.

A single count supports this clone. The rearrangement links TRBV5-1 to TRBJ2-6; a weak D match, TRBD2 (6 bases). This CDR3 has 21 residues. The germline V gene encodes CDR1 SGHRS and CDR2 YFSETQ. The V and J ends lost 3 bases and 0 bases respectively, with 25 bases between them. The CDR3 DNA reads TGCGCCAGCAGCTCAAACGACGGGGGACTCCCGTTAAGCTCTGGGGCCAACGTCCTGACTTTC. As protein: CASSSNDGGLPLSSGANVLTF.

This clone came up once. The chain employs TRBV19 and TRBJ2-5; the match to TRBD2 covers 9 bases. With V trimmed by 8 bases and J by 5 bases, 15 bases remained unmatched. The CDR3 is 16 amino acids. CDR1 and CDR2 (germline): LNHDA, SQIVND (reference sequence). For the CDR3, the DNA is TGTGCCAGTTCCCCGTACCGGGCGGGAGGGGATGAGACCCAGTACTTC. Translated: CASSPYRAGGDETQYF.

CDR3 bases: TGTGCCACCAGCAGAGATCTTAGCAGCAATCAGCCCCAGCATTTT. As protein: CATSRDLSSNQPQHF. The chain uses TRBV15 and TRBJ1-5; no clear D gene. In germline, CDR1 is LNHNV, CDR2 YYDKDF (reference sequence). Trimming cost V 0 bases and J 1 base, with 7 bases left between them. This CDR3 has 15 amino acids. The full variable domain, rest sourced from reference TRBV15 and TRBJ1-5, is DAMVIQNPRYQVTQFGKPVTLSCSQTLNHNVMYWYQQKSSQAPKLLFHYYDKDFNNEADTPDNFQSRRPNTSFCFLDIRSPGLGDTAMYLCATSRDLSSNQPQHFGDGTRLSIL.